Shown below are 8 T cell receptor beta chains from a single sample sequenced in a study of cytomegalovirus exposure and HLA in healthy donors. The study ran its PCR with 60 Vbeta and 13 Jbeta primers. Only in-frame clones appear in the TCRdb table, and some are missing; sequencing was by immunoSEQ multiplex PCR. This sample carries under 150,000 clones, under 90% of them seen once, and the ten largest clones take roughly 2.6%. Material for sequencing was PBMCs. These receptor sequences come from a woman aged 18-30 years in good health and CMV-seronegative.

This rearrangement joins TRBV7-6 to TRBJ2-1; D unresolved. This CDR3 has 12 amino acids. Germline loops: CDR1 SGHVS, CDR2 FNYEAQ. V lost 5 bases to trimming and J lost 0 bases, with 2 bases between them. CDR3 amino acids: CASSLSYNEQFF. The DNA of the CDR3 is TGTGCCAGCAGCCTCTCCTACAATGAGCAGTTCTTC.

This chain uses TRBV19 with TRBJ1-5; D possibly corresponds to TRBD1 (6 bases). The CDR3 runs 14 residues. The V gene's germline CDR1 is LNHDA and CDR2 SQIVND (reference sequence). V lost 4 bases and J lost 6, with 13 bases in between. CDR3 sequence reads: CASSRGQGIQPQHF. CDR3 nucleotides: TGTGCCAGTAGTAGGGGGCAGGGCATTCAGCCCCAGCATTTT.

The genes are TRBV18 and TRBJ1-1, with D uncertain. V lost 4 bases and J lost 4, with 10 bases in between. There are 13 residues in the CDR3. The germline V gene encodes CDR1 KGHSH and CDR2 LQKENI. The CDR3 is CASSQAGGTEAFF. CDR3 nucleotides: TGTGCCAGCTCACAAGCTGGAGGCACTGAAGCTTTCTTT. Variable domain in full (rest from reference TRBV18 and TRBJ1-1): NAGVMQNPRHLVRRRGQEARLRCSPMKGHSHVYWYRQLPEEGLKFMVYLQKENIIDESGMPKERFSAEFPKEGPSILRIQQVVRGDSAAYFCASSQAGGTEAFFGQGTRLTVV.

This clone was found once. The V call is TRBV5-4, the J call TRBJ2-7, with 11 bases lining up with TRBD2. Losses at the gene ends were 3 bases for V and 3 bases for J; bases not matched to a gene: 5. The CDR3 spans 15 residues. Germline assignment: CDR1 SGHNT and CDR2 YYREEE (reference sequence). DNA of the CDR3: TGTGCCAGCAGCTCCGGGACTAGCGGAGTCTACGAGCAGTACTTC. Translated, it gives CASSSGTSGVYEQYF.

This clone has more than one count but fewer than ten. The chain employs TRBV10-3 and TRBJ1-3, with D possibly being TRBD1 (5 bases). The CDR3 runs 14 residues. Between the trimmed V and J ends, which lost 11 bases and 4 bases, there was a span of 18 bases. Germline V gene sequence: CDR1 ENHRY, CDR2 SYGVKD. CDR3 sequence reads: CAVAPWGVGNTIYF. CDR3 nucleotides: TGTGCCGTAGCGCCGTGGGGGGTGGGAAACACCATATATTTT.

The rearrangement uses TRBV6-7 and TRBJ1-5, with D uncertain. TRBV6-7 is noted as an ORF with a role that remains uncertain. The CDR3 has 16 amino acids. Trimming shortened V by 4 bases and J by 5 bases, and 18 bases separated the two germline ends. The CDR3 loop reads CASSFRIYSDDQPQHF. The CDR3 coding sequence is TGTGCCAGCAGTTTCAGAATATACAGTGACGATCAGCCCCAGCATTTT.

The chain links TRBV7-2 to TRBJ2-7, with no clear D. Germline V lookup: CDR1 SGHTA, CDR2 FQGNSA. CDR3 length equals 12 residues. Trimming cost V 1 base and J 4 bases, with 5 bases left between them. CDR3 nucleotides: TGTGCCAGCAGCTTAGTAGATTACGAGCAGTACTTC. Protein sequence: CASSLVDYEQYF.

A few counts support this clone. This sample also contains other DNA sequences that code for the same CDR3. This chain connects TRBV18 to TRBJ1-1; D uncertain. The CDR3 length is 13 residues. Germline V gene sequence: CDR1 KGHSH, CDR2 LQKENI. V gave up 3 bases and J gave up 2 bases, with 7 bases separating them. In DNA form, the CDR3 reads TGTGCCAGCTCACCCACTAGCAACACTGAAGCTTTCTTT. It yields the protein CASSPTSNTEAFF.